A single sample is the source of the 11 T cell receptor beta chains below, sequenced in a study of siplizumab effects on memory and regulatory T cells. The table came from immunoSEQ multiplex PCR; TCRdb's copy has only in-frame clones and leaves some out. The repertoire has some 100,000 clones, more than 85% of them found once; the top ten carry around 2.6%. The specimen sequenced was CD4+ T cells sorted from blood. The receptors shown here come from a human donor in good health. Some clones in this sample may be carry-over from other donors' samples.

The chain combines TRBV5-1 with TRBJ1-1, with D unresolved. This CDR3 has 15 amino acids. V shed 4 bases and J shed 4 bases, with 17 bases lying between them. The germline gives CDR1 SGHRS, CDR2 YFSETQ. The CDR3 sequence is CASSLGDRLPTEAFF. In nucleotides, the CDR3 is TGCGCCAGCAGCCTCGGAGACCGACTACCCACTGAAGCTTTCTTT.

J is TRBJ2-2 and V is TRBV2; 11 bases align to TRBD2. Germline V gene lookup returns CDR1 SNHLY and CDR2 FYNNEI. Trimming at V came to 8 bases and at J to 2 bases, leaving 4 bases not matched to a gene. This CDR3 is 15 amino acids long. The CDR3 spells CASAGLADNTGELFF. The CDR3 region has the DNA TGTGCCAGCGCGGGACTAGCGGATAACACCGGGGAGCTGTTTTTT.

The gene calls are TRBV5-1 and TRBJ2-3; possible D gene TRBD2, 5 bases. Germline CDR1 is SGHRS and CDR2 is YFSETQ. Trimming shortened V by 0 bases and J by 2 bases, and 10 bases separated the two germline ends. CDR3 size: 15 residues. For the CDR3, the DNA is TGCGCCAGCAGCTTGGCCCCTGGACTCACAGATACGCAGTATTTT. It translates to CASSLAPGLTDTQYF.

This chain links TRBV6-1 with TRBJ2-5; D is unresolved. Trimming took 5 bases from V and 2 from J, leaving 12 bases between them. CDR3 length: 14 amino acids. From germline, CDR1 is MNHNS and CDR2 SASEGT. The CDR3 spells CASSPDTYQETQYF. The CDR3 nucleotides read TGTGCCAGCAGTCCTGACACCTATCAAGAGACCCAGTACTTC.

This chain joins TRBV28 and TRBJ2-3; TRBD1 matches at 10 bases. Germline V gene lookup returns CDR1 MDHEN and CDR2 SYDVKM. The CDR3 runs to 13 residues. V gave up 11 bases and J gave up 3 bases; unmatched junction bases: 5. This chain's CDR3 is CAHGDRGTDTQYF. The CDR3 bases are TGTGCCCACGGGGACAGGGGAACAGATACGCAGTATTTT. Filled out from reference TRBV28 and TRBJ2-3, the complete variable domain reads DVKVTQSSRYLVKRTGEKVFLECVQDMDHENMFWYRQDPGLGLRLIYFSYDVKMKEKGDIPEGYSVSREKKERFSLILESASTNQTSMYLCAHGDRGTDTQYFGPGTRLTVL.

Concerning this clone itself: One junction end disagrees with the germline gene, perhaps due to a read error. The chain employs TRBV7-2 and TRBJ2-7; D gene ambiguous. In germline, CDR1 is SGHTA, CDR2 FQGNSA. There are 12 residues in the CDR3. The CDR3 nucleotides are TGTGCCAGCAGCTTAGAAGTACCCTGGATGAGCTTC. This encodes CASSLEVPWMSF. Full variable domain (remainder filled in from reference TRBV7-2 and TRBJ2-7): GAGVSQSPSNKVTEKGKDVELRCDPISGHTALYWYRQSLGQGLEFLIYFQGNSAPDKSGLPSDRFSAERTGGSVSTLTIQRTQQEDSAVYLCASSLEVPWMSFGPGTRLTVT.

The gene calls are TRBV6-5 and TRBJ2-5; D not resolved. Germline V lookup: CDR1 MNHEY, CDR2 SVGAGI. V was clipped by 0 bases and J by 5 bases, with 4 bases between them. The CDR3 runs to 12 residues. As DNA, the CDR3 is TGTGCCAGCAGTTACTCGACGGAGACCCAGTACTTC. Its protein product is CASSYSTETQYF.

The rearrangement links TRBV30 to TRBJ2-2; D could derive from TRBD1 or TRBD2 (6 bases each). The CDR3 has 15 residues. The V gene lost 3 bases and the J gene lost 3 bases, with 14 bases spanning the gap. Per germline, CDR1 GTSNPN and CDR2 SVGIG (reference sequence). CDR3 sequence: CAWRAGHRDTGELFF. The CDR3 DNA reads as TGTGCCTGGAGGGCGGGACACAGGGACACCGGGGAGCTGTTTTTT. The full variable domain, completed using reference TRBV30 and TRBJ2-2, is SQTIHQWPATLVQPVGSPLSLECTVEGTSNPNLYWYRQAAGRGLQLLFYSVGIGQISSEVPQNLSASRPQDRQFILSSKKLLLSDSGFYLCAWRAGHRDTGELFFGEGSRLTVL.

The rearrangement links TRBV7-6 to TRBJ2-3; a possible D gene is TRBD2 (7 bases). Germline-derived CDR1 and CDR2 are SGHVS and FNYEAQ. The ends were cut back, 5 bases at V and 3 bases at J, with 21 bases in the middle. This CDR3 has 17 residues. This CDR3 reads CASSPGGAIKWTDTQYF. CDR3 in DNA: TGTGCCAGCAGCCCTGGGGGGGCCATAAAGTGGACAGATACGCAGTATTTT.

The CDR3 DNA reads TGTGCCAGTAGTATAGCAGGGGCTACCGGGGGCACAGATACGCAGTATTTT. Translated, it gives CASSIAGATGGTDTQYF. This chain uses TRBV19 with TRBJ2-3; tentative D call: TRBD1 (6 bases). The CDR3 runs to 17 residues. Germline CDR1 and CDR2: LNHDA and SQIVND (reference sequence). With 1 base removed from V and 1 base from J, the gap between germline ends came to 15 bases.

The chain uses TRBV19 and TRBJ2-6, with D possibly matching TRBD1 (6 bases). Trimming removed 3 bases at V and 0 bases at J, with 21 bases between. This CDR3 spans 20 amino acids. CDR1 is LNHDA, CDR2 SQIVND, per germline (reference sequence). This CDR3 is CASSMLPRTDHSSGANVLTF. The CDR3, as DNA: TGTGCCAGTAGTATGCTCCCCAGGACAGACCATAGCTCTGGGGCCAACGTCCTGACTTTC.